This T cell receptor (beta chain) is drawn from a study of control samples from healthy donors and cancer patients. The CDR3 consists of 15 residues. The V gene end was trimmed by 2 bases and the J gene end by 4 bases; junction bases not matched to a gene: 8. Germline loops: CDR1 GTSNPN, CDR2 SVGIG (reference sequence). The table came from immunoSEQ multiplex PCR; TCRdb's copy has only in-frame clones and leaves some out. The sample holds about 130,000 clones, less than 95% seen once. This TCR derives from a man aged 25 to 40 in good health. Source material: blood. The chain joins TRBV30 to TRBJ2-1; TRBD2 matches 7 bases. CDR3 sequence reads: CAWSYWAGAYNEQFF. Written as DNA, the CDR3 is TGTGCCTGGAGTTACTGGGCGGGAGCTTACAATGAGCAGTTCTTC. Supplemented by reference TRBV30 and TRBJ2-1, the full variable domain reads SQTIHQWPATLVQPVGSPLSLECTVEGTSNPNLYWYRQAAGRGLQLLFYSVGIGQISSEVPQNLSASRPQDRQFILSSKKLLLSDSGFYLCAWSYWAGAYNEQFFGPGTRLTVL.